What follows are 15 T cell receptor beta chains derived from one specimen sequenced in a study of human T cells and chemical hapten exposure. MiXCR was run by TCRdb on the RACE reads, yielding one entry per CDR3 protein. The sample has some 330,000 distinct CDR3 sequences; 5% to 6.5% are singletons. Described time point: pre-sensitization, week 0. Specified treatment: therapeutic diphenylcyclopropenone sensitization with weekly scalp DPC. This specimen consisted of whole blood, obtained in connection with sensitization to the hapten diphenylcyclopropenone (DPC). The origin of the receptors is a woman aged 18-35 years with alopecia areata. Some clones in this sample may be carry-over from other donors' samples.

This clonotype has a count of ten or more. The V gene is TRBV20-1, the J gene TRBJ2-3, with D possibly being TRBD1 (5 bases). CDR3 length: 13 amino acids. CDR1 DFQATT and CDR2 SNEGSKA come from the germline V gene (reference sequence). V lost 6 bases, J lost 3 bases, and 13 bases lay in between. The CDR3 region has the DNA TGCAGTGCGAGGCAGGGCCTAACAGATACGCAGTATTTT. Encoded protein: CSARQGLTDTQYF.

This clonotype was found many times. This chain joins TRBV29-1 and TRBJ1-4, with TRBD1 identical over 8 bases. Germline CDR1 reads SQVTM; CDR2 reads ANQGSEA. The CDR3 has 11 residues. With 1 base clipped from V and 14 bases from J, the junction kept 3 bases outside the gene matches. The CDR3 loop reads CSVEVQGGLFF. CDR3 bases: TGCAGCGTTGAAGTACAGGGGGGCCTGTTTTTT.

This clonotype has only a few counts. CDR3 protein: CATSRDGGNSPLHF. For the CDR3, the DNA is TGTGCCACCAGCAGAGATGGCGGGAATTCACCCCTCCACTTT. The chain recombines TRBV15 with TRBJ1-6; D gene unclear. Germline CDR1 LNHNV, CDR2 YYDKDF (reference sequence). The length of the CDR3 is 14 residues. V lost 0 bases and J 7 bases, leaving 7 bases between the germline ends.

The rearrangement uses TRBV19 and TRBJ2-7; D perhaps matches TRBD1 (6 bases). Per germline, CDR1 LNHDA and CDR2 SQIVND (reference sequence). V was clipped by 3 bases and J by 2 bases, with 14 bases between them. The CDR3 runs 15 residues. DNA for the CDR3: TGTGCCAGTAGTATCAGGGCAGGGGAAGCCTACGAGCAGTACTTC. Residues: CASSIRAGEAYEQYF.

The table lists this clonotype with many counts. The chain combines TRBV7-9 with TRBJ1-6; D gene unclear. V was pared by 1 base and J by 7 bases, with 5 bases between. This CDR3 has 13 residues. The V gene's germline CDR1 is SEHNR and CDR2 FQNEAQ (reference sequence). CDR3 sequence reads: CASSLESNSPLHF. The CDR3 bases are TGTGCCAGCAGCTTAGAGTCCAATTCACCCCTCCACTTT.

This clonotype was recorded many times. The rearrangement joins TRBV20-1 to TRBJ2-1; tentative D call: TRBD2 (5 bases). The V gene's germline CDR1 is DFQATT and CDR2 SNEGSKA (reference sequence). The CDR3 covers 14 residues. Deletions cut 3 bases from V and 0 bases from J, with 9 bases between. CDR3 loop: CSASIGSSYNEQFF. CDR3 in DNA: TGCAGTGCTAGCATAGGGAGCTCCTACAATGAGCAGTTCTTC.

This clonotype was seen repeatedly, ten times or more. The chain has TRBV10-3 and TRBJ2-1, with 10 bases lining up with TRBD2. CDR1 is ENHRY, CDR2 SYGVKD, per germline. V lost 3 bases to trimming and J lost 3 bases; unmatched junction nucleotides: 11. The CDR3 runs to 18 residues. The CDR3 region has the DNA TGTGCCATCAGTGATTATGTTAGCGGGGGGCCATACTACAATGAGCAGTTCTTC. Translation: CAISDYVSGGPYYNEQFF.

This clonotype was seen ten or more times. The chain has TRBV27 and TRBJ1-6; no reliable D call. V was trimmed by 3 bases and J by 6 bases, leaving 6 bases between them. The CDR3 extends over 13 amino acids. The germline gives CDR1 MNHEY, CDR2 SMNVEV (reference sequence). CDR3 sequence reads: CASSLRFNSPLHF. CDR3 nucleotide sequence: TGTGCCAGCAGTTTGAGGTTTAATTCACCCCTCCACTTT.

This clonotype was counted at least ten times. The genes are TRBV4-2 and TRBJ2-1, with 10 positions matching TRBD2. V lost 0 bases, J lost 2 bases, and 4 bases stayed unmatched. Germline V gives CDR1 LGHNA, CDR2 YNFKEQ. The CDR3 runs to 17 residues. CDR3: CASSQEFSGGAYNEQFF. CDR3 DNA sequence: TGTGCCAGCAGCCAAGAATTCAGCGGGGGGGCCTACAATGAGCAGTTCTTC.

This clonotype has a count of ten or more. The chain joins TRBV7-2 to TRBJ1-2; weak D call: TRBD1 (5 bases). The CDR3 is 14 residues long. Germline-derived CDR1 and CDR2 are SGHTA and FQGNSA. The V gene lost 1 base and the J gene lost 4 bases, with 10 bases spanning the gap. The CDR3 DNA follows: TGTGCCAGCAGCTTAGGAGGGGAGGGCTATGGCTACACCTTC. Translated, it gives CASSLGGEGYGYTF.

The chain couples TRBV6-6 to TRBJ1-6; D is uncertain. Trimming cost V 4 bases and J 0 bases, with 13 bases left between them. Germline CDR1 is MNHNY and CDR2 is SVGAGI (reference sequence). This CDR3 region has 17 residues. Here the CDR3 DNA reads TGTGCCAGCAGTTCCAGCGGACTAAGCTCCTATAATTCACCCCTCCACTTT. As protein: CASSSSGLSSYNSPLHF.

This clonotype was seen a handful of times. J is TRBJ1-4 and V is TRBV5-6; no definite D call. Germline CDR1 reads SGHDT; CDR2 reads YYEEEE. The CDR3 runs 14 residues. Between the trimmed V and J ends, which lost 0 bases and 4 bases, there was a span of 7 bases. CDR3 in amino acids: CASSLGWSNEKLFF. CDR3 sequence (DNA): TGTGCCAGCAGCTTGGGTTGGAGTAATGAAAAACTGTTTTTT.

This clonotype was observed at least ten times. The chain is built from TRBV7-2 and TRBJ2-2; tentative D call: TRBD2 (6 bases). This CDR3 has 13 amino acids. V was trimmed by 4 bases and J by 6 bases, leaving 9 bases between them. CDR1 and CDR2 (germline): SGHTA, FQGNSA. The CDR3 DNA is TGTGCCAGCAGCTGGAGGGACGCCGGGGAGCTGTTTTTT. Translating it yields CASSWRDAGELFF.

The rearrangement joins TRBV6-2 or TRBV6-3 to TRBJ1-6; the match to TRBD1 covers 8 bases. The CDR3 contains 16 residues. V shed 2 bases and J 5 bases; nucleotides not matched to a gene: 5. Germline CDR1 reads MNHEY; CDR2 reads SVGEGT. The CDR3 region is CASSYRQGMDNSPLHF. The CDR3 region has the DNA TGTGCCAGCAGTTACCGACAGGGGATGGATAATTCACCCCTCCACTTT.

This clonotype was observed many times. CDR3 loop: CASSYSMTGLNTEAFF. The DNA of the CDR3 is TGTGCCAGCAGTTACTCTATGACAGGGCTGAACACTGAAGCTTTCTTT. The chain combines TRBV6-6 with TRBJ1-1; 7 bases agree with TRBD1. CDR3 size: 16 residues. After removal of 0 bases from V and 0 bases from J, the junction contained 4 bases not matched to a gene. Germline V gene lookup returns CDR1 MNHNY and CDR2 SVGAGI (reference sequence).